This T cell receptor (beta chain) was captured in a study of CD8+ T cells in alopecia areata. This clone was detected only once. V dropped 0 bases and J dropped 3 bases, with 10 bases sitting between them. The CDR3 runs to 15 residues. Per the germline V gene, CDR1 is LNHNV and CDR2 is YYDKDF (reference sequence). Extraction of RNA preceded its reverse transcription into cDNA, which served as the sequencing template. Repertoires were generated with immunoSEQ multiplex PCR, while TCRdb's copy carries only in-frame clones and drops some. The table has 150,000 to 200,000 clones, around 64% seen once; the top ten hold 10% to 12%.

The rearrangement links TRBV15 to TRBJ2-3, with unresolved D. The receptor was derived from a human donor with alopecia areata. The material was CD8+ T cells sorted from blood, obtained at week 0. The CDR3 DNA follows: TGTGCCACCAGCAGAGACCCACCCGGGACAGATACGCAGTATTTT. Amino acid sequence: CATSRDPPGTDTQYF.